This T cell receptor beta chain was identified during a study of cytotoxic CD8 clonotypes in ibrutinib-treated CLL. Overall study context: Enrolment comprised 11 relapsed/refractory and approximately 16 treatment-naive patients; fewer than 18 were IGHV unmutated.

Broader study findings: Clonality grew at ibrutinib response; at progression, it decreased back toward baseline. Lymph node repertoires were not studied, and sampling times were unmatched.

J gave up 1 base and V 4 bases, and 2 bases lay outside the gene matches. The CDR3 contains 14 residues. Germline loops: CDR1 SGHVS, CDR2 FQNEAQ. The sequencing depth, 1 in 200,000 to 1 in 1 million T cells, was the target. Repertoires were generated with immunoSEQ multiplex PCR, while TCRdb's copy carries only in-frame clones and drops some. The data hold roughly 130,000 clones, with around three quarters observed a single time. As concerns this clone: Its antigen remains unknown.

Sequenced material: PBMCs, taken after 12 months of ibrutinib treatment. The rearrangement joins TRBV7-8 to TRBJ2-7, with 9 bases that match TRBD2. The source is a human donor with chronic lymphocytic leukemia. Written as DNA, the CDR3 is TGTGCCAGCAGCTCGACTAGCGGATCCTACGAGCAGTACTTC. Its protein is CASSSTSGSYEQYF.